The subject of this entry is one T cell receptor (beta chain). Germline trimming cut 5 bases from V and 10 bases from J; bases unmatched to any gene: 4. This CDR3 is built from 12 residues. The germline V gene has CDR1 SNHLY and CDR2 FYNNEI. Seattle participants joined during active infection and were tracked over time. The data originate from a study of blood T cell repertoires in COVID-19. Study-wide context: Whether acute or convalescent, the COVID-19 samples came from the United States, Italy and Spain. PBMCs, B-cell-depleted T cells, or T cells were the source of the cDNA or gDNA that made up the material.

Authors' processing steps: The authors estimated nucleated cell counts from reference gene primer amplification. Clones were sequenced by immunoSEQ multiplex PCR, and TCRdb holds only the in-frame ones, with some missing. V, J and clone size reflect that table, while D and trimming were determined from the DNA. Among 50,000 to 60,000 clones listed, roughly 90% were seen once. Sequencing was done on a sample of peripheral blood. The clonotype was recovered from a man aged 40-49 years with COVID-19, enrolled during active disease. The chain employs TRBV2 and TRBJ2-1; TRBD1 matches 8 bases. The CDR3 reads CASSPGGREQFF. The CDR3 DNA is TGTGCCAGCAGTCCAGGGGGCAGGGAGCAGTTCTTC.